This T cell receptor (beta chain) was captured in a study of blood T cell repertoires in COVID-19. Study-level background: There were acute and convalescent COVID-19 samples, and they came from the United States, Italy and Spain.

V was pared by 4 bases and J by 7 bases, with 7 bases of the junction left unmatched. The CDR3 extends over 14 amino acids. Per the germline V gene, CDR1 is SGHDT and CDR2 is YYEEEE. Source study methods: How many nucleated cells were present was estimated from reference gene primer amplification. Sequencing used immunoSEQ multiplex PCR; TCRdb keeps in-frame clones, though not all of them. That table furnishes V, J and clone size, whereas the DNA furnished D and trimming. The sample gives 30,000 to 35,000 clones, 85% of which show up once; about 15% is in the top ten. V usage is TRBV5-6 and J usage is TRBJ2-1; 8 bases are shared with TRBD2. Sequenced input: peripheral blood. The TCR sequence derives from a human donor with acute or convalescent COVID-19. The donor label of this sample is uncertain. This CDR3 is CASSLTGTRNEQFF. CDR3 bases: TGTGCCAGCAGCCTCACCGGGACTAGGAATGAGCAGTTCTTC.